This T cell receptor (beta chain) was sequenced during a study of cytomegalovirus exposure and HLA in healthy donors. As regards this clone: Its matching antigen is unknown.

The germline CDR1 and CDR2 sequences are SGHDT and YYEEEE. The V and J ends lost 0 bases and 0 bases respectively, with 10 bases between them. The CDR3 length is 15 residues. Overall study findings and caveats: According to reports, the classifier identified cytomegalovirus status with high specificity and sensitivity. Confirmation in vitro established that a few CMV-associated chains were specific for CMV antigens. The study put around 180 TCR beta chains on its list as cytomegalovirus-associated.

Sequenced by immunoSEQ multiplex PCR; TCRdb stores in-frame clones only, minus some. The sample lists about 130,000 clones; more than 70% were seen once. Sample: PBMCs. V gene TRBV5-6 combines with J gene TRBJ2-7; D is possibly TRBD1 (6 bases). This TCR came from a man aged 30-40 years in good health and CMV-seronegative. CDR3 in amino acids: CASSLGGQVSYEQYF. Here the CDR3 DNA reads TGTGCCAGCAGCTTGGGGGGGCAGGTCTCCTACGAGCAGTACTTC.